Listed below are T cell receptor beta chains from one sample, sequenced in a study of T cell responses to AZD1222 COVID-19 vaccine. Libraries were prepared by immunoSEQ multiplex PCR; TCRdb keeps only in-frame clonotypes and omits some of them. The sample yields some 83,000 clones, approximately 89% seen once. The sample consisted of peripheral blood, taken 28 days after the second AZD1222 dose. These receptors all come from an adult who received the AZD1222 COVID-19 vaccine. Both conserved end residues are trimmed from each CDR3.

v_gene: TRBV15; j_gene: TRBJ1-2; CDR3aa: ATSREEITRGGYT
v_gene: TRBV5-1; j_gene: TRBJ1-2; CDR3aa: ASSLAGQANNYGYT
v_gene: TRBV11-2; j_gene: TRBJ2-2; CDR3aa: ASSLGSGGPNTGELF
v_gene: TRBV19; j_gene: TRBJ1-4; CDR3aa: ASRTGYGEKLF
v_gene: TRBV9; j_gene: TRBJ2-1; CDR3aa: ASSVVPSGGSYNEQF
v_gene: TRBV9; j_gene: TRBJ1-2; CDR3aa: ASSVTGNYGYT
v_gene: TRBV4-1; j_gene: TRBJ1-2; CDR3aa: ASSQGDSDYGYT
v_gene: TRBV5-1; j_gene: TRBJ1-2; CDR3aa: ASSLVGGGYT
v_gene: TRBV6-5; j_gene: TRBJ1-5; CDR3aa: ASRPTGGAGQPQH
v_gene: TRBV12-3/TRBV12-4; j_gene: TRBJ2-1; CDR3aa: ASSVALDEQF
v_gene: TRBV18; j_gene: TRBJ1-1; CDR3aa: ASSPMRTDLREAF
v_gene: TRBV19; j_gene: TRBJ1-1; CDR3aa: ASSMGYPGGTEAF
v_gene: TRBV6-5; j_gene: TRBJ2-5; CDR3aa: ASSSSGGLVETQY
v_gene: TRBV5-4; j_gene: TRBJ2-3; CDR3aa: ASSSKRGGPTDTQY
v_gene: TRBV18; j_gene: TRBJ2-3; CDR3aa: ASSQWDREEDTQY
v_gene: TRBV5-6; j_gene: TRBJ2-2; CDR3aa: ASSFLGDSKNTGELF
v_gene: TRBV10-3; j_gene: TRBJ2-3; CDR3aa: AISDRLAGGASTDTQY
v_gene: TRBV12-3/TRBV12-4; j_gene: TRBJ2-1; CDR3aa: ASSFISGEQF
v_gene: TRBV7-8; j_gene: TRBJ1-3; CDR3aa: ASSPPGAGNTIY
v_gene: TRBV5-1; j_gene: TRBJ2-5; CDR3aa: ASSLAGRGLETQY
v_gene: TRBV7-8; j_gene: TRBJ1-1; CDR3aa: ASSPGDRGLGTEAF